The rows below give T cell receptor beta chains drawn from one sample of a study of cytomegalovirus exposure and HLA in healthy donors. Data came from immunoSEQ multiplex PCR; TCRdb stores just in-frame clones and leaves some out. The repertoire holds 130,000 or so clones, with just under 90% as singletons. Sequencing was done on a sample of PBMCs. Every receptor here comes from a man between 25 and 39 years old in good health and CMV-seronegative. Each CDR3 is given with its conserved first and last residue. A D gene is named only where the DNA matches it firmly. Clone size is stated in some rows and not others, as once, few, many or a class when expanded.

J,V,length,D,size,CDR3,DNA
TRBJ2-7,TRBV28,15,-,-,CASTPGVVWGNEQYF,TGTGCCAGCACCCCGGGAGTGGTATGGGGTAACGAGCAGTACTTC
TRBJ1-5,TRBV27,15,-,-,CASSFGQGLNQPQHF,TGTGCCAGCAGTTTTGGGCAGGGGTTAAATCAGCCCCAGCATTTT
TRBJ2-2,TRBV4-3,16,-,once,CASSQGEPRYTGELFF,TGCGCCAGCAGCCAAGGAGAACCCAGGTACACCGGGGAGCTGTTTTTT
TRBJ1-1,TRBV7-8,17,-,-,CASSLLGRMGANTEAFF,TGTGCCAGCAGCTTACTCGGTAGGATGGGGGCGAACACTGAAGCTTTCTTT
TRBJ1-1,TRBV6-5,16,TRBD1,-,CASSYSHGQGILEAFF,TGTGCCAGCAGTTACTCACATGGACAGGGTATCCTTGAAGCTTTCTTT
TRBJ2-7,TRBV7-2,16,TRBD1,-,CASSLVGRGLKSEQYF,TGTGCCAGCAGCTTAGTGGGCAGGGGGCTAAAGAGCGAGCAGTACTTC
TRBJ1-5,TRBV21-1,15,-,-,CASSKGEAANQPQHF,TGTGCCAGCAGCAAAGGCGAGGCCGCCAATCAGCCCCAGCATTTT
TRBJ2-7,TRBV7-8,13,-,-,CASSLTGILEQYF,TGTGCCAGCAGCTTAACAGGGATCCTCGAGCAGTACTTC
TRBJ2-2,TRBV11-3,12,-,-,CASSPFTGELFF,TGTGCCAGCAGCCCATTTACCGGGGAGCTGTTTTTT
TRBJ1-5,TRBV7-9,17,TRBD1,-,CASSSSKGAYSNQPQHF,TGTGCCAGCAGCTCCTCAAAGGGGGCCTATAGCAATCAGCCCCAGCATTTT
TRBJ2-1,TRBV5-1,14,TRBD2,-,CASSPGTSYNEQFF,TGCGCCAGCAGCCCCGGGACTAGCTACAATGAGCAGTTCTTC
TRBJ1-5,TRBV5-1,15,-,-,CASSLGVEGNQPQHF,TGCGCCAGCAGCTTGGGGGTCGAGGGCAATCAGCCCCAGCATTTT
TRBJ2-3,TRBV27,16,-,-,CASSLWSSASTDTQYF,TGTGCCAGCAGTTTATGGAGCTCTGCTAGCACAGATACGCAGTATTTT
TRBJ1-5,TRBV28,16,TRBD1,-,CASSFRVRGDNQPQHF,TGTGCCAGCAGTTTCCGGGTCAGGGGGGACAATCAGCCCCAGCATTTT
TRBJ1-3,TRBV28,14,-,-,CASKVQGEGNTIYF,TGTGCCAGCAAGGTACAGGGAGAAGGAAACACCATATATTTT
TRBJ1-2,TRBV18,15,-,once,CASSPERRTNYGYTF,TGTGCCAGCTCACCAGAGCGGCGTACTAACTATGGCTACACCTTC
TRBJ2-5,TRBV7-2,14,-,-,CASSPGGLQETQYF,TGTGCCAGCAGCCCTGGGGGACTCCAAGAGACCCAGTACTTC
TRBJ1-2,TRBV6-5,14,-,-,CASSYSSANYGYTF,TGTGCCAGCAGTTACTCTTCGGCTAACTATGGCTACACCTTC
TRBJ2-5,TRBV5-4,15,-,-,CASTTLGGNKETQYF,TGTGCCAGCACTACCCTCGGGGGAAACAAAGAGACCCAGTACTTC
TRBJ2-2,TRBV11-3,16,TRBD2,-,CASSLVTGGGPGELFF,TGTGCCAGCAGCTTAGTCACCGGCGGGGGGCCTGGGGAGCTGTTTTTT
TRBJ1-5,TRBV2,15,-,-,CASCSDSTSNQPQHF,TGTGCCAGCTGCTCGGACAGTACAAGCAATCAGCCCCAGCATTTT
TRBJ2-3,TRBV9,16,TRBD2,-,CASSGLAGGRADTQYF,TGTGCCAGCAGCGGGCTAGCGGGGGGGCGTGCAGATACGCAGTATTTT
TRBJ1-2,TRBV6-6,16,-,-,CASSYGAGVRSYGYTF,TGTGCCAGCAGCTACGGGGCAGGAGTACGGAGCTATGGCTACACCTTC
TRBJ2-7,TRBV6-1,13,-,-,CASSPLSGYEQYF,TGTGCCAGCAGTCCTCTCAGCGGATACGAGCAGTACTTC
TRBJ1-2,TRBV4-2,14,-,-,CASSQVGAHGGYTF,TGTGCCAGCAGCCAAGTAGGGGCCCATGGAGGCTACACCTTC
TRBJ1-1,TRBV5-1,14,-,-,CASSRGQGNTEAFF,TGCGCCAGCAGCCGCGGACAAGGGAACACTGAAGCTTTCTTT
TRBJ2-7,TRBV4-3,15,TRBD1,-,CASSQRTGGDYEQYF,TGCGCCAGCAGCCAAAGGACAGGGGGGGACTACGAGCAGTACTTC
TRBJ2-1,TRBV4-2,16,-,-,CASSPRPGVKYNEQFF,TGTGCCAGCAGCCCTAGGCCAGGGGTGAAGTACAATGAGCAGTTCTTC
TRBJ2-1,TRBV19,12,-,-,CASSPGYNEQFF,TGTGCCAGTAGTCCCGGGTACAATGAGCAGTTCTTC
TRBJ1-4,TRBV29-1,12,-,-,CSVAGVGEKLFF,TGCAGCGTTGCGGGGGTTGGTGAAAAACTGTTTTTT
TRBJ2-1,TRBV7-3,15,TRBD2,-,CASSQLAGGYNEQFF,TGTGCCAGCAGCCAACTAGCGGGGGGCTACAATGAGCAGTTCTTC
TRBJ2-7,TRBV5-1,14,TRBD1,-,CASNKGTGSYEQYF,TGCGCCAGCAACAAAGGGACAGGGTCGTACGAGCAGTACTTC
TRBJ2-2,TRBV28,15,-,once,CASSRQAFLTGELFF,TGTGCCAGCAGTCGCCAGGCGTTCCTGACCGGGGAGCTGTTTTTT
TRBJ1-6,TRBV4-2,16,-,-,CASSQVTDRPASPLHF,TGTGCCAGCAGCCAAGTTACGGACAGACCCGCCTCACCCCTCCACTTT
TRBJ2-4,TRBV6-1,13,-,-,CASSPDVNNIQYF,TGTGCCAGCAGCCCAGATGTAAACAACATTCAGTACTTC
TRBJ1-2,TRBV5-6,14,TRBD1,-,CASSLLGQSYGYTF,TGTGCCAGCAGCTTGTTGGGACAGAGCTATGGCTACACCTTC
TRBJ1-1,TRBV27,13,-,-,CASSLKGRTEAFF,TGTGCCAGCAGTTTGAAGGGGCGGACTGAAGCTTTCTTT
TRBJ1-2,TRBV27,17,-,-,CASSSSFTVGLNYGYTF,TGTGCCAGCAGTTCATCTTTCACAGTGGGACTTAACTATGGCTACACCTTC
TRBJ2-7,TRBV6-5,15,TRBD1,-,CASSSPGTGVYEQYF,TGTGCCAGCAGTTCCCCCGGGACAGGCGTTTACGAGCAGTACTTC
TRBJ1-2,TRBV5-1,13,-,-,CASRLRFTYGYTF,TGCGCCAGCAGATTACGGTTCACCTATGGCTACACCTTC
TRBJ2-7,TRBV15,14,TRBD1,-,CATSRETGDYEQYF,TGTGCCACCAGCAGAGAGACAGGGGACTACGAGCAGTACTTC
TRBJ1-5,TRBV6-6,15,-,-,CASSSPTESNQPQHF,TGTGCCAGCAGTTCCCCGACAGAGAGCAATCAGCCCCAGCATTTT
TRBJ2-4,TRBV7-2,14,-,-,CASSLGRGTVLQYF,TGTGCCAGCAGCCTAGGACGGGGTACGGTTCTTCAGTACTTC
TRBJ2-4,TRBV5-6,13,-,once,CASSHPGSDIQYF,TGTGCCAGCAGCCACCCGGGGTCGGACATTCAGTACTTC
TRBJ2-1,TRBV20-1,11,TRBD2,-,CSATLLAVPFF,TGCAGTGCTACCCTCCTAGCGGTGCCGTTCTTC
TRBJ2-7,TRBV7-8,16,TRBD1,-,CASSLALGDRDHEQYF,TGTGCCAGCAGCTTAGCCCTCGGGGACAGGGACCACGAGCAGTACTTC
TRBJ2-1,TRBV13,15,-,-,CASSLTEPGYNEQFF,TGTGCCAGCAGCTTAACGGAACCGGGGTACAATGAGCAGTTCTTC
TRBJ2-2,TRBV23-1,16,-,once,CASSLDDRGLSGELFF,TGCGCCAGCAGTCTAGACGACAGGGGACTATCCGGGGAGCTGTTTTTT
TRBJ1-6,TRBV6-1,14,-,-,CASSEPGSNSPLHF,TGTGCCAGCAGTGAGCCAGGGTCTAATTCACCCCTCCACTTT